This paragraph covers one T cell receptor beta chain sequence. This clone's antigen is unknown. The sample holds no much larger clone one base away, and base qualities are not on file. CDR1 and CDR2, per the germline V gene, are SGHDT and YYEEEE. V is reduced by 1 base and J by 0 bases, leaving a spacing of 16 bases between them. The CDR3 holds 17 amino acids from the cysteine to the phenylalanine. The sequence is cut down to CDR3 DNA, 51 bases in frame from base 1. This entry is derived from a study of technical replicates of blood from a few donors (dated by TCRdb to the late 2010s). The protocol used for the library was the immunoSEQ multiplex PCR assay. In its TCRdb copy, this immuneACCESS table keeps in-frame sequences only and misses some clones. Where compared with another copy, unresolved V genes explain less than half of these, and the others have no known cause. The sample includes 80,000 to 100,000 clones, with about 96% observed a single time. The top ten clones comprise 0.2% to 0.25% of the sample.

Source material: T cells isolated from PBMCs. The receptor was isolated from a human donor in good health. This receptor chain uses TRBV5-6 and TRBJ1-1; the D region possibly corresponds to TRBD1 (6 bases align). The bases read TGTGCCAGCAGCTTGCCCATACTTACAGGGCTGAACACTGAAGCTTTCTTT. Its protein is CASSLPILTGLNTEAFF.